The 11 T cell receptor beta chains given below trace back to one sample, sequenced in a study of graft-versus-host responses after intestinal transplantation. Their recognized antigens are unknown. Here immunoSEQ multiplex PCR was the method, and the copy in TCRdb shows in-frame clones only, minus some. The data hold about 94,000 clones, with around nine tenths observed a single time. This specimen consisted of unstimulated CD8+ T cells sorted from spleen or lymph node cells, obtained before intestinal transplant. The source of these receptors is a human donor who received an intestinal transplant.

This clone was counted a single time. V gene TRBV7-7 combines with J gene TRBJ2-3; weak D call: TRBD2 (5 bases). The V end was cut by 4 bases, the J end by 11 bases, with 16 bases between. CDR3 length equals 13 residues. Per germline, CDR1 SSHAT and CDR2 FNYEAQ (reference sequence). CDR3 coding DNA: TGTGCCAGCAGCTCCAAACCAGGACTTATGCAGTATTTT. The encoded protein is CASSSKPGLMQYF.

To note about this clone: The identical CDR3 is also encoded by other nucleotide sequences in the sample. The chain couples TRBV5-1 to TRBJ2-1, with D perhaps matching TRBD1 (6 bases). Trimming took off 2 bases at V and 4 bases at J, with 13 bases between the two ends. The CDR3 runs to 15 residues. CDR1 and CDR2 (germline): SGHRS, YFSETQ. CDR3 amino acids: CASSFTGGTYNEQFF. Written as DNA, the CDR3 is TGCGCCAGCAGCTTTACTGGGGGCACATACAATGAGCAGTTCTTC.

The chain has TRBV6-1 and TRBJ1-1; 8 bases map to TRBD1. The CDR3 is made up of 14 amino acids. Germline values: CDR1 MNHNS, CDR2 SASEGT. V shed 4 bases and J 2 bases; nucleotides not matched to a gene: 3. For the CDR3, the DNA is TGTGCCAGCAGTGTGACAGGGGTAAACACTGAAGCTTTCTTT. As protein: CASSVTGVNTEAFF.

The chain links TRBV6-5 to TRBJ2-1; 9 bases are a match to TRBD1. The CDR3 has 15 amino acids. The V segment lost 8 bases and the J segment 4 bases; nucleotides outside the gene matches: 9. CDR1 MNHEY and CDR2 SVGAGI come from the germline V gene. The DNA of the CDR3 is TGTGCCAGCGTTTGGGGACAGGGAGATTACAATGAGCAGTTCTTC. It specifies CASVWGQGDYNEQFF.

V is TRBV23-1 and J is TRBJ2-6; D ambiguous. TRBV23-1 is an ORF; its function is uncertain. The V gene lost 3 bases and the J gene lost 0 bases, with 15 bases spanning the gap. The CDR3 length is 18 residues. CDR3: CASSHNRPGLSGANVLTF. The CDR3 DNA reads TGCGCCAGCAGTCACAATCGACCAGGCCTCTCTGGGGCCAACGTCCTGACTTTC.

The DNA for the CDR3 is TGTGCCAGCAGCTTTCAGGGGCCTTACGACGAGCAGTACTTC. This gives the protein CASSFQGPYDEQYF. The chain is built from TRBV5-8 and TRBJ2-7; the D gene is possibly TRBD1 (6 bases). Trimming cost V 2 bases and J 5 bases, with 14 bases left between them. The CDR3 length is 14 residues. In germline, CDR1 is SGHTS, CDR2 YDEGEE. Complete variable domain (other parts from reference TRBV5-8 and TRBJ2-7): EAGVTQSPTHLIKTRGQQATLRCSPISGHTSVYWYQQALGLGLQFLLWYDEGEERNRGNFPPRFSGRQFPNYSSELNVNALELEDSALYLCASSFQGPYDEQYFGPGTRLTVT.

The chain combines TRBV7-9 with TRBJ1-2; D gene uncertain. Between the trimmed V and J ends, which lost 4 bases and 2 bases, there was a span of 11 bases. There are 14 residues in the CDR3. From germline, CDR1 is SEHNR and CDR2 FQNEAQ (reference sequence). The chain's CDR3 is CASSSTQRNYGYTF. The CDR3 DNA is TGTGCCAGCAGCTCTACACAGCGGAACTATGGCTACACCTTC.

This rearrangement joins TRBV14 to TRBJ2-3; no firm D call. With 2 bases removed from V and 2 bases from J, the gap between germline ends came to 5 bases. Germline lookup yields CDR1 SGHDN and CDR2 FVKESK. The CDR3 is 13 residues long. The DNA for the CDR3 is TGTGCCAGCAGCCAATCTATCACAGATACGCAGTATTTT. Protein sequence: CASSQSITDTQYF.

This chain connects TRBV4-3 to TRBJ1-1; D is undetermined. The CDR3 has 15 amino acids. CDR1 and CDR2 from the germline V gene are LGHNA and YSLEER. Trimming left V 4 bases short and J 5 bases short, with 17 bases between. CDR3 sequence (DNA): TGCGCCAGCAGCCTAGATCGTGAGGGAGGGACTGAAGCTTTCTTT. Amino acid sequence: CASSLDREGGTEAFF.

V is TRBV4-1 and J is TRBJ2-3; tentative D call: TRBD2 (5 bases). This CDR3 has 14 residues. V was cut by 8 bases and J by 0 bases, with 12 bases left in between. Per the germline V gene, CDR1 is MGHRA and CDR2 is YSYEKL. The CDR3 nucleotides are TGCGCCAGCGGCTGGACGGGGAGCACAGATACGCAGTATTTT. Translation gives CASGWTGSTDTQYF.

The rearrangement links TRBV6-6 to TRBJ2-1; D is perhaps TRBD2 (6 bases). In germline, CDR1 is MNHNY, CDR2 SVGAGI (reference sequence). The CDR3 sequence is 13 residues long. The V end was cut by 11 bases, the J end by 5 bases, with 16 bases between. The CDR3 coding sequence is TGTGCCGTCCACCGCGGGAACCACAATGAGCAGTTCTTC. As protein: CAVHRGNHNEQFF.